This T cell receptor (beta chain) appears in the sequencing data of a study of CD8+ T cells in alopecia areata. V gave up 6 bases and J gave up 6 bases; unmatched junction bases: 10. Germline V CDR1 and CDR2: SQVTM, ANQGSEA. This CDR3 region has 15 residues. RNA, once extracted, was reverse transcribed into cDNA for use as the sequencing template. Assay: immunoSEQ multiplex PCR; the TCRdb copy retains only in-frame clones and omits some. Found here are around 160,000 clones, 45% to 60% of them singletons; the top ten hold about 6.8%. Material for sequencing was CD4+ T cells sorted from blood. This sequence joins TRBV29-1 and TRBJ2-7; the match to TRBD2 covers 14 bases. The sequence was collected from a human donor with alopecia areata. The CDR3 protein is CSVQAGLAGVGEQYF. The CDR3 DNA sequence: TGCAGCGTCCAAGCGGGACTAGCGGGAGTAGGCGAGCAGTACTTC.